This T cell receptor beta chain was identified in a study of T-cell reconstitution after alpha-beta-depleted transplantation in children. Study conclusions and caveats: Fresh T-cell production supplied most of the T-cell counts and diversity seen one year after transplant. For some patients, TCRbeta diversity was high at day 60 because of recipient T cells and thymic progenitors that survived.

Preparation of the TCRbeta library was carried out with unique molecular identifiers. Each CDR3 protein gets one entry after TCRdb re-called the PCR reads with MiXCR. The sample includes approximately 230,000 distinct CDR3 sequences, under 30% of them seen just once. In regard to this clonotype: Its matching antigen is unknown.

The germline CDR1 and CDR2 sequences are LGHNA and YSLEER. Trimming cost V 0 bases and J 0 bases, with 6 bases left between them. This CDR3 is 15 amino acids long. This TCR was recovered from a female patient between 2 and 15 years old who had a stem cell transplant for congenital amegakaryocytic thrombocytopenia, so the T cells may come from the graft donor. J is TRBJ1-3 and V is TRBV4-3; D is ambiguous. The input for sequencing was PBMCs, mostly from graft donor cells, taken 360 days after TCRalphabeta/CD19-depleted stem cell transplant. Here the CDR3 reads CASSQDPPSGNTIYF. The DNA for the CDR3 is TGCGCCAGCAGCCAAGATCCCCCCTCTGGAAACACCATATATTTT.